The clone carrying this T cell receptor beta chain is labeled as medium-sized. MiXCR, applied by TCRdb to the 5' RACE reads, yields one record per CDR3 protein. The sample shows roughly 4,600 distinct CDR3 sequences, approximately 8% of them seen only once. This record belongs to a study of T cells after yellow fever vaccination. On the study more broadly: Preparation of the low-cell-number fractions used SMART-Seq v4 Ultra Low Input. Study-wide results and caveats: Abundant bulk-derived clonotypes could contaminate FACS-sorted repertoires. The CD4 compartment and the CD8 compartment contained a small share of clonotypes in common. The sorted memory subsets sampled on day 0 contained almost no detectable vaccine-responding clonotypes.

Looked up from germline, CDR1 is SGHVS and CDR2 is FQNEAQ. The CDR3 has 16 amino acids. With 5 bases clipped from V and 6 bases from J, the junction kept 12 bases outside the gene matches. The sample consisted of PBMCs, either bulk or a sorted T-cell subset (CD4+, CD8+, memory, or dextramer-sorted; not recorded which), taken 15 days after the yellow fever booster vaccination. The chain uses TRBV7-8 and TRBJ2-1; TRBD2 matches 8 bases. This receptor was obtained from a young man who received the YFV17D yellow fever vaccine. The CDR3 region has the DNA TGTGCCAGCAGCCGTTCCGGGACTAGGGGCCCCAATGAGCAGTTCTTC. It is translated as CASSRSGTRGPNEQFF.